This T cell receptor beta chain originates from a study of cytomegalovirus exposure and HLA in healthy donors. The PCR employed 60 Vbeta primers together with 13 Jbeta primers. Sequencing used immunoSEQ multiplex PCR; TCRdb keeps in-frame clones, though not all of them. This repertoire shows under 200,000 clones, roughly nine tenths found once; its top ten account for 1.1%. About this clone itself: Its antigen is unidentified.

J gave up 3 bases and V 6 bases, and 10 bases lay outside the gene matches. Germline V CDR1 and CDR2: SGHRS, YFSETQ. The length of the CDR3 is 16 residues. Findings and caveats of the study: In a later analysis, V- and J-gene trimming of beta chains associated with a DCLRE1C missense variant, replicated independently. The productive fraction for most TCR beta V segments was about 90% or about 30% in an earlier analysis.

V gene TRBV5-1 combines with J gene TRBJ2-3, with 10 nucleotides matching TRBD2. This receptor was obtained from a boy aged 2-15 years in good health and CMV-seronegative. Material: PBMCs. CDR3 sequence reads: CASKNPQRGGTDTQYF. The CDR3 bases are TGCGCCAGCAAAAACCCCCAGCGGGGGGGGACAGATACGCAGTATTTT.